This T cell receptor beta chain was obtained from a study of blood T cell repertoires in COVID-19. Looking at the study overall: There were acute and convalescent COVID-19 samples, and they came from the United States, Italy and Spain. The cDNA or gDNA used as material had been derived from T cells, B-cell-depleted T cells, or PBMCs.

CDR1 LNHDA and CDR2 SQIVND come from the germline V gene (reference sequence). Trimming cost V 3 bases and J 1 base, with 16 bases left between them. This CDR3 has 17 amino acids. This clone has just one count. In the source study's methods: Reference gene primers were amplified, and this amplification served to estimate nucleated cell counts. TCRdb's table, derived via immunoSEQ multiplex PCR, lists solely in-frame clones and lacks some. V and J calls and clone size follow that table, whereas D and trimming were derived from the DNA. The repertoire has 270,000 or so clones, 80% to 90% of them found once; the top ten carry under 3.5%.

V is TRBV19 and J is TRBJ2-4; D unresolved. The material sequenced was peripheral blood. The sequence was obtained from a young woman with active or convalescent COVID-19. CDR3 nucleotides: TGTGCCAGTAGTATTGGCACTACATATAATGCCAAAAACATTCAGTACTTC. Translating it yields CASSIGTTYNAKNIQYF.